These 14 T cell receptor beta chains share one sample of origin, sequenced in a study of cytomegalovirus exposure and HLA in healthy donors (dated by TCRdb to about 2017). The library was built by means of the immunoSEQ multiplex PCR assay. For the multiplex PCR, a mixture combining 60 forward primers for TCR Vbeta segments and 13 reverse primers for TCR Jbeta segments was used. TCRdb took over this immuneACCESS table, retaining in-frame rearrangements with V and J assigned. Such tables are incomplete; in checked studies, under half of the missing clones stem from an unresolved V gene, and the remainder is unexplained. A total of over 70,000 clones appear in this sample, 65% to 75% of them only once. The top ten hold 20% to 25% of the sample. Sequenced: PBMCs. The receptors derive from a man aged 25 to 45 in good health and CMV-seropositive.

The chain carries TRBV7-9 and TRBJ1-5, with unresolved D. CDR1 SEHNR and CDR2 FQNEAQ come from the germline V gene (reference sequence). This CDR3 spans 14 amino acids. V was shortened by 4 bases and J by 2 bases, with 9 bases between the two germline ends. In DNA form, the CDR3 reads TGTGCCAGCAGCTGGGGAGAGGGCAATCAGCCCCAGCATTTT. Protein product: CASSWGEGNQPQHF.

The DNA of the CDR3 is TGTGCCAGTCAAAAAGGGACAGATTACAATGAGCAGTTCTTC. Amino acid sequence: CASQKGTDYNEQFF. V usage is TRBV2 and J usage is TRBJ2-1, with TRBD1 identical over 7 bases. Germline V gene sequence: CDR1 SNHLY, CDR2 FYNNEI. The CDR3 is made up of 14 amino acids. Trimming removed 9 bases from V and 4 bases from J; junction bases left unmatched: 9.

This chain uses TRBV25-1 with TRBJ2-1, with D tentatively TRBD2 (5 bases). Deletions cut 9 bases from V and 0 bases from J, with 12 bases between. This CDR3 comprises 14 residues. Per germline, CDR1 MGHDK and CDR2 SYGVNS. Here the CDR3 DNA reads TGTGCCAGTGAGGGATCCAGCTCCTACAATGAGCAGTTCTTC. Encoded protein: CASEGSSSYNEQFF.

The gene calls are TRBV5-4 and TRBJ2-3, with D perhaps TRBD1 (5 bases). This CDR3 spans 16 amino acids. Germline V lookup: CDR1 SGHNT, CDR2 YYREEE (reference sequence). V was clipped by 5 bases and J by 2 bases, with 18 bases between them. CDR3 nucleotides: TGTGCCAGCAGTCCCCAGAAAGGGGTGACCACAGATACGCAGTATTTT. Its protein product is CASSPQKGVTTDTQYF.

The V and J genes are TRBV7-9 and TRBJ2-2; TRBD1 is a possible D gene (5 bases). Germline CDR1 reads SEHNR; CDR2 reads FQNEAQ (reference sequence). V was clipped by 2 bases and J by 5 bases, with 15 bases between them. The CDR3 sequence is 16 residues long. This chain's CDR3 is CASSLRRQTRTGELFF. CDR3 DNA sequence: TGTGCCAGCAGCTTAAGGAGACAGACCCGGACCGGGGAGCTGTTTTTT. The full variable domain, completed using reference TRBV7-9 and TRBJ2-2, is DTGVSQNPRHKITKRGQNVTFRCDPISEHNRLYWYRQTLGQGPEFLTYFQNEAQLEKSRLLSDRFSAERPKGSFSTLEIQRTEQGDSAMYLCASSLRRQTRTGELFFGEGSRLTVL.

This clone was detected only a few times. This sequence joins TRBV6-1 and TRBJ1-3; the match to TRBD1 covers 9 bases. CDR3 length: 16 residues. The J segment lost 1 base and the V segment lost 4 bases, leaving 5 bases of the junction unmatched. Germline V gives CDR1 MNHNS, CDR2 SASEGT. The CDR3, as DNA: TGTGCCAGCAGTGCGCCGGGACAGGGTTCTGGAAACACCATATATTTT. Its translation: CASSAPGQGSGNTIYF.

The CDR3 nucleotides read TGTGCCAGCAGCCCCAGCGATTCTGAAGCTTTCTTT. It translates to CASSPSDSEAFF. The gene calls are TRBV5-6 and TRBJ1-1; no definite D call. CDR1 and CDR2 from the germline V gene are SGHDT and YYEEEE. V gave up 4 bases and J gave up 6 bases, with 10 bases separating them. CDR3 size: 12 residues.

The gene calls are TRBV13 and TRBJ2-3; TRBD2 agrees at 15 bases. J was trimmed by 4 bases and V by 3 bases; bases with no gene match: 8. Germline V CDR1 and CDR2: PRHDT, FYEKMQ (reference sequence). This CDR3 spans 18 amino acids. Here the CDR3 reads CASSFGTSGGHDPDTQYF. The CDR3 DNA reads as TGTGCCAGCAGCTTCGGGACTAGCGGGGGGCACGATCCAGATACGCAGTATTTT.

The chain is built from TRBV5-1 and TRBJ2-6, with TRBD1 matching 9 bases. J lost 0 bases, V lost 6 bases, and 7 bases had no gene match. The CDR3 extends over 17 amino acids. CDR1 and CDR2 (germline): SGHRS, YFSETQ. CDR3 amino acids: CASTSGQGFSGANVLTF. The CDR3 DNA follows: TGCGCCAGCACCTCGGGACAGGGCTTCTCTGGGGCCAACGTCCTGACTTTC.

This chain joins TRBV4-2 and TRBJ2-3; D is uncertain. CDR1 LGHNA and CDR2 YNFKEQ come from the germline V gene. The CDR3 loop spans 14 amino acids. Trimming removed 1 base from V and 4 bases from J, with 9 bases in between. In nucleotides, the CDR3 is TGTGCCAGCAGCCAAGTCGAGGCAGCAGATACGCAGTATTTT. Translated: CASSQVEAADTQYF.

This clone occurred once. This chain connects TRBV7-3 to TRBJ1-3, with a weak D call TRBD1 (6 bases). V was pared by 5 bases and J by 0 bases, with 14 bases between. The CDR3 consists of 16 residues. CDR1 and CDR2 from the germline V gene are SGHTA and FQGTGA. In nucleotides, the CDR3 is TGTGCCAGCAGCCCAGGGGCGGAAGCCTCTGGAAACACCATATATTTT. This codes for CASSPGAEASGNTIYF.

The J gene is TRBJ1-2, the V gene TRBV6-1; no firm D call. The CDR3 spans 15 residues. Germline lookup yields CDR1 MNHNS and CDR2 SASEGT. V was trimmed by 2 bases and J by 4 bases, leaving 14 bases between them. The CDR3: CASSERAGGGYGYTF. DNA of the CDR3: TGTGCCAGCAGTGAAAGGGCGGGAGGAGGCTATGGCTACACCTTC.

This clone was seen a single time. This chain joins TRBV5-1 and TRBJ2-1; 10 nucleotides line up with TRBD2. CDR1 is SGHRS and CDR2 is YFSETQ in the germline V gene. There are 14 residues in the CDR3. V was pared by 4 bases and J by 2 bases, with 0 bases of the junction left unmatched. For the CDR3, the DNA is TGCGCCAGCAGCACTAGCGGGGCCTACAATGAGCAGTTCTTC. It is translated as CASSTSGAYNEQFF.

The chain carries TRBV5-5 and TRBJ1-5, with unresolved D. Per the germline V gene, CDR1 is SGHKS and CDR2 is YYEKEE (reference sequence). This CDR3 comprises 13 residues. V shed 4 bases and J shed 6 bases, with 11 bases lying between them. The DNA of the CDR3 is TGTGCCAGCAGCCTCTCGGGAGGTCAGCCCCAGCATTTT. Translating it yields CASSLSGGQPQHF.